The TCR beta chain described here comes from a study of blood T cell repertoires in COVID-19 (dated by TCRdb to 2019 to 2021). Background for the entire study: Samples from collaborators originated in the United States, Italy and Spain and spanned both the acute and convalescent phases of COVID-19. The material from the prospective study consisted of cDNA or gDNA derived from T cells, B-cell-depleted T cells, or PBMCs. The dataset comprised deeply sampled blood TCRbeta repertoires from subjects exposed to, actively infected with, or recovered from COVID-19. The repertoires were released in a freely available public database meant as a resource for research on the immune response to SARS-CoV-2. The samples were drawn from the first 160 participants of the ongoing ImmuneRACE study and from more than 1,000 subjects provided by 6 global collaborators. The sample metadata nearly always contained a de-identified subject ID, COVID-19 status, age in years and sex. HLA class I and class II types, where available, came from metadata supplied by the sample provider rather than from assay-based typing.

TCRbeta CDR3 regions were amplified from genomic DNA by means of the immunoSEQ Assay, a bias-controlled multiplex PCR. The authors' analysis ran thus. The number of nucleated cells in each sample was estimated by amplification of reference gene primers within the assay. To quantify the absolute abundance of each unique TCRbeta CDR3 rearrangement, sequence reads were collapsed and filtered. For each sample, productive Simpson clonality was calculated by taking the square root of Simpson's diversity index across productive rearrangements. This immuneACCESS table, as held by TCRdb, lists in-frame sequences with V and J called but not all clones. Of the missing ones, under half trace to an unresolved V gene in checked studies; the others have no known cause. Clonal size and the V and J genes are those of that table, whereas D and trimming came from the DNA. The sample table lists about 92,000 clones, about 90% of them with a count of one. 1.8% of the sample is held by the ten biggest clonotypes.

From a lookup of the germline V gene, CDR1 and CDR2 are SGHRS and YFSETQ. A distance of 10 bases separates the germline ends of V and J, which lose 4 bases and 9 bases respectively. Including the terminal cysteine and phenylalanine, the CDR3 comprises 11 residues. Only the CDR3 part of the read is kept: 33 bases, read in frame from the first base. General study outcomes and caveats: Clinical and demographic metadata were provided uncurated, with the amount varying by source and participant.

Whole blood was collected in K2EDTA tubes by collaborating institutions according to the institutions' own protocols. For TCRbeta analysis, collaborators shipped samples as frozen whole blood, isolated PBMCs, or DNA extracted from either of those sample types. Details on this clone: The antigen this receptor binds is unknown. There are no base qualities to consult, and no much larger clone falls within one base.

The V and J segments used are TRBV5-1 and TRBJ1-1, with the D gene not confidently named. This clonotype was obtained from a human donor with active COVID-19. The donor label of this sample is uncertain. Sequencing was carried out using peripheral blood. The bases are TGCGCCAGCAGCAGCGGTACCCAAGCTTTCTTT. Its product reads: CASSSGTQAFF.